This is a list of T cell receptor beta chains from one sample in a study of blood T cell repertoires in COVID-19. TCRdb's table, derived via immunoSEQ multiplex PCR, lists solely in-frame clones and lacks some. The sample consists of roughly 150,000 clones, under 90% of them appearing once. Sequenced sample: PBMCs or T cells enriched from blood (not recorded which). The receptors stem from a man aged 45 to 65 who had recovered from COVID-19. The conserved cysteine and the conserved F or W are not part of the CDR3 here. Only some rows state a clone size, as once, few, many or a class for expanded clones.

V gene: TRBV11-2; clone size: NA; CDR3 protein: ASSLTDLGPYEQY
V gene: TRBV19; clone size: NA; CDR3 protein: ASSIWTSRGYT
V gene: TRBV19; clone size: once; CDR3 protein: ASSGGQGIYGYT
V gene: TRBV7-3; clone size: NA; CDR3 protein: ASSLSSSGDTGELF
V gene: TRBV5-4; clone size: NA; CDR3 protein: ASSWDRGYGYT
V gene: TRBV4-3; clone size: NA; CDR3 protein: ASSQDLRGAYEQY
V gene: TRBV2; clone size: NA; CDR3 protein: ASRQMMNTEAF
V gene: TRBV30; clone size: NA; CDR3 protein: AGKRRGINYGYT
V gene: TRBV5-5; clone size: NA; CDR3 protein: ASSLSPTATNEKLF
V gene: TRBV7-6; clone size: NA; CDR3 protein: ASSSRTGGASGANVLT
V gene: TRBV6-1; clone size: few; CDR3 protein: ASSAGTLPGGETQY
V gene: TRBV3-1/TRBV3-2; clone size: NA; CDR3 protein: ASSQNLGLAVFSYNEQF
V gene: TRBV30; clone size: few; CDR3 protein: AWSVGAGDYEQY
V gene: TRBV6-5; clone size: NA; CDR3 protein: ASSYSSGIDTQY
V gene: TRBV4-3; clone size: NA; CDR3 protein: ASSQDGGQGYGYT
V gene: TRBV7-9; clone size: NA; CDR3 protein: ASSRQGNTEAF
V gene: TRBV7-8; clone size: once; CDR3 protein: ASSLIQGNQPQH
V gene: TRBV7-8; clone size: NA; CDR3 protein: ASSLAGLVGTQY
V gene: TRBV11-3; clone size: NA; CDR3 protein: ASSTRTSPSYEQY
V gene: TRBV3-1/TRBV3-2; clone size: once; CDR3 protein: ASSQDRTGFAQY